The clone carrying this T cell receptor beta chain was detected only once. The CDR3 length is 13 residues. V lost 6 bases and J lost 4; bases outside the gene matches: 5. From germline, CDR1 is SEHNR and CDR2 FQNEAQ (reference sequence). Libraries were prepared by immunoSEQ multiplex PCR; TCRdb keeps only in-frame clonotypes and omits some of them. The sample lists some 64,000 clones; 70% to 90% were seen once. All patients relapsed after autologous stem cell transplantation, and brentuximab vedotin exposure varied. Best responses included complete response and partial response; otherwise, the best response was progressive disease. The sample belongs to a study of PD-1 blockade in classical Hodgkin lymphoma.

The rearrangement links TRBV7-9 to TRBJ2-5; 7 nucleotides agree with TRBD1. Sequencing used peripheral blood mononuclear cells (PBMCs), obtained at baseline. The receptor was isolated from a human donor with classical Hodgkin lymphoma. CDR3 in DNA: TGTGCCAGCAGTCGGCAGGGGGTAGAGACCCAGTACTTC. The encoded protein is CASSRQGVETQYF. Combining the CDR3 with reference TRBV7-9 and TRBJ2-5 gives the whole variable domain DTGVSQNPRHKITKRGQNVTFRCDPISEHNRLYWYRQTLGQGPEFLTYFQNEAQLEKSRLLSDRFSAERPKGSFSTLEIQRTEQGDSAMYLCASSRQGVETQYFGPGTRLLVL.